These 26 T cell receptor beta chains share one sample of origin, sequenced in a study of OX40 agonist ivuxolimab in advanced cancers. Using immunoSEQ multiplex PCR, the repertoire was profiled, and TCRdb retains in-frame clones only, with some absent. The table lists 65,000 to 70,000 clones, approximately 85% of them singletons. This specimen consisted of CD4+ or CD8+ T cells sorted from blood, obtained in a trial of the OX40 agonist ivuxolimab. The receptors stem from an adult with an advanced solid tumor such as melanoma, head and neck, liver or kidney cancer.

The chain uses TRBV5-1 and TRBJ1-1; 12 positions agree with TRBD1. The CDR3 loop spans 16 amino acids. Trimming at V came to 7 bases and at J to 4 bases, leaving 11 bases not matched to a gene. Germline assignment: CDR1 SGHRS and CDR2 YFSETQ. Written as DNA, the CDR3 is TGCGCCAGCTCGGGACAGGGGGCAATTGGGGGCACTGAAGCTTTCTTT. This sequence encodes CASSGQGAIGGTEAFF. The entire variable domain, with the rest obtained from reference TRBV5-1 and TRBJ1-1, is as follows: KAGVTQTPRYLIKTRGQQVTLSCSPISGHRSVSWYQQTPGQGLQFLFEYFSETQRNKGNFPGRFSGRQFSNSRSEMNVSTLELGDSALYLCASSGQGAIGGTEAFFGQGTRLTVV.

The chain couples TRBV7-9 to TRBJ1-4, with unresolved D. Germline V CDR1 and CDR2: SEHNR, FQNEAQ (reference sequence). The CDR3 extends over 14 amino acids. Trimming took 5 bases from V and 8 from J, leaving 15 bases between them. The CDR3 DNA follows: TGTGCCAGCAGCACGGGTCTTCCGGGGGAAAAACTGTTTTTT. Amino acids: CASSTGLPGEKLFF.

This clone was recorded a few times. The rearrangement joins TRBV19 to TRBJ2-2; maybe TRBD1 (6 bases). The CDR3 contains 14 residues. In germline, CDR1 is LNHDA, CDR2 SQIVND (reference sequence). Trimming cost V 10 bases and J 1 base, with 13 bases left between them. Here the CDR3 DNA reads TGTGCCACCCACCGCAGGGGGAACACCGGGGAGCTGTTTTTT. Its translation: CATHRRGNTGELFF.

The CDR3 DNA reads TGCGCCAGCAGCCCACAGGGGGCAGTCTACGAGCAGTACTTC. It is translated as CASSPQGAVYEQYF. V is TRBV5-1 and J is TRBJ2-7, with TRBD1 identical over 9 bases. V was clipped by 4 bases and J by 3 bases; unmatched bases: 5. The CDR3 totals 14 residues. From germline, CDR1 is SGHRS and CDR2 YFSETQ. Using reference TRBV5-1 and TRBJ2-7 for the parts outside the CDR3, the full variable domain is KAGVTQTPRYLIKTRGQQVTLSCSPISGHRSVSWYQQTPGQGLQFLFEYFSETQRNKGNFPGRFSGRQFSNSRSEMNVSTLELGDSALYLCASSPQGAVYEQYFGPGTRLTVT.

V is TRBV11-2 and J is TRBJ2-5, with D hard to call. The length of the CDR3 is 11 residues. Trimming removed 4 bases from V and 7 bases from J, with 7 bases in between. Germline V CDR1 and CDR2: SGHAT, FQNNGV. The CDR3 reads CASSWGGTQYF. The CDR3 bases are TGTGCCAGCAGCTGGGGTGGGACCCAGTACTTC.

The CDR3 DNA sequence: TGTGCCAGCTCACCACAGGGGGCGATTGAAAAACTGTTTTTT. Protein sequence: CASSPQGAIEKLFF. V usage is TRBV18 and J usage is TRBJ1-4, with 7 bases lining up with TRBD1. The germline V gene encodes CDR1 KGHSH and CDR2 LQKENI. Trimming at V came to 1 base and at J to 7 bases, leaving 3 bases not matched to a gene. The CDR3 runs to 14 residues.

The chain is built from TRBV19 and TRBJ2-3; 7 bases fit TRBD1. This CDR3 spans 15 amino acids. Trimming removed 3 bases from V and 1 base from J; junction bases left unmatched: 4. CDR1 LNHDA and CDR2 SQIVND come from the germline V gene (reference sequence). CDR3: CASSIRDRGTDTQYF. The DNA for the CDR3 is TGTGCCAGTAGTATCCGAGACAGGGGCACAGATACGCAGTATTTT.

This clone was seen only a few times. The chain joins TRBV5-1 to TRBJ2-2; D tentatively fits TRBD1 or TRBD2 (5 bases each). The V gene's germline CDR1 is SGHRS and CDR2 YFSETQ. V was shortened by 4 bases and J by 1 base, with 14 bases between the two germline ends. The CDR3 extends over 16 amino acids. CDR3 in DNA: TGCGCCAGCAGCCCCGGGACGTCGGGGAACACCGGGGAGCTGTTTTTT. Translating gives CASSPGTSGNTGELFF.

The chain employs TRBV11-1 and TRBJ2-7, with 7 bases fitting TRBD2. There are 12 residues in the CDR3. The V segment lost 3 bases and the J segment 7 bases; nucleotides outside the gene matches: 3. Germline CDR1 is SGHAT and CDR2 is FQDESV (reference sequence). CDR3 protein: CASSFPAGEQYF. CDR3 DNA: TGTGCCAGCAGCTTCCCAGCGGGAGAGCAGTACTTC.

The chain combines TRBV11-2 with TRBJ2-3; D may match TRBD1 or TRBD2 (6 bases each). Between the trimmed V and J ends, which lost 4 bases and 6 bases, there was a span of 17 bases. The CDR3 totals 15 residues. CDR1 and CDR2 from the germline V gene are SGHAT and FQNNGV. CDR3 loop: CASSYGRLGADTQYF. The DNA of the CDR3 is TGTGCCAGCAGCTATGGGAGGCTGGGGGCTGATACGCAGTATTTT.

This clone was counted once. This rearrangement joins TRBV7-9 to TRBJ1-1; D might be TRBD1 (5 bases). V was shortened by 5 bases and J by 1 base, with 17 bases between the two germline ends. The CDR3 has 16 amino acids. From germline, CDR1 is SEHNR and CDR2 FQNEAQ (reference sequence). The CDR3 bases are TGTGCCAGCAGCCCCCAAATGACGGGGGAGAACACTGAAGCTTTCTTT. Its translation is CASSPQMTGENTEAFF.

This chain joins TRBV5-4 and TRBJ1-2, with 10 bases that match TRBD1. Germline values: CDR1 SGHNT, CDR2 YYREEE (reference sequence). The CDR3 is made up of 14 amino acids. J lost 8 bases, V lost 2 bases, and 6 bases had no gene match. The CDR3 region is CASSLDRGREGYTF. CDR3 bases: TGTGCCAGCAGCTTAGACAGGGGGCGAGAGGGCTACACCTTC. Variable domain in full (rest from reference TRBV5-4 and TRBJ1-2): ETGVTQSPTHLIKTRGQQVTLRCSSQSGHNTVSWYQQALGQGPQFIFQYYREEENGRGNFPPRFSGLQFPNYSSELNVNALELDDSALYLCASSLDRGREGYTFGSGTRLTVV.

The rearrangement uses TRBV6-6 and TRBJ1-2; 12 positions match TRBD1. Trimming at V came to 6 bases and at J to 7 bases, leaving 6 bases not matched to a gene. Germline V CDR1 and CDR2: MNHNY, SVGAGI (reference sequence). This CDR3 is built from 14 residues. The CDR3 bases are TGTGCCAGCAGGGTGGGACAGGGGGCGTTTGGCTACACCTTC. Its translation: CASRVGQGAFGYTF.

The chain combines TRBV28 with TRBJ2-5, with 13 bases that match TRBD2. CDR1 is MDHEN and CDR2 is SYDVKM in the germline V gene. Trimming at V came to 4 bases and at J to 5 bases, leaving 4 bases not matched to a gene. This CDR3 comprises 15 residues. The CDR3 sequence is CASSSPTSGGETQYF. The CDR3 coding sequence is TGTGCCAGCAGTTCGCCGACTAGCGGGGGGGAGACCCAGTACTTC.

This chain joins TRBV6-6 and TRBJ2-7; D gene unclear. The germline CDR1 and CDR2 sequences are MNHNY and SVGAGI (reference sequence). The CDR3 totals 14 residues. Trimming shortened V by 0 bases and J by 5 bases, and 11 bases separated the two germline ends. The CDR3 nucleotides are TGTGCCAGCAGTTACTCGGGAATAAACCACGAGCAGTACTTC. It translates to CASSYSGINHEQYF.

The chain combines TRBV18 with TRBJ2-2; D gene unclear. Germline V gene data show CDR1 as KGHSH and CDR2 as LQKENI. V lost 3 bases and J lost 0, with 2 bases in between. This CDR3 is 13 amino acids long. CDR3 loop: CASSPANTGELFF. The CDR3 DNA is TGTGCCAGCTCACCGGCGAACACCGGGGAGCTGTTTTTT.

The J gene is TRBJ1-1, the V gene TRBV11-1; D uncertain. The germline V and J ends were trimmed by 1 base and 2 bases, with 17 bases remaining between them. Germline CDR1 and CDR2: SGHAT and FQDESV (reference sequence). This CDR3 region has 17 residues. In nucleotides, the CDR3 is TGTGCCAGCAGCTTAGTCCGAGGCGGCTACGGCAACACTGAAGCTTTCTTT. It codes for CASSLVRGGYGNTEAFF.

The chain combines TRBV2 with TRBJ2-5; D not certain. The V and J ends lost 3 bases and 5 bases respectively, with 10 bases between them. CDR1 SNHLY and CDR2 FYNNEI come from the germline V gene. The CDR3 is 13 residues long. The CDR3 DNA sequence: TGTGCCAGCAGTGAGAACAAGAAGGAGACCCAGTACTTC. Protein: CASSENKKETQYF.

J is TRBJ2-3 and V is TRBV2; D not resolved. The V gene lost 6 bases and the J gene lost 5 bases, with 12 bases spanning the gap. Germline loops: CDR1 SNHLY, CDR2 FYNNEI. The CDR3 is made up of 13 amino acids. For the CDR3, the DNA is TGTGCCAGCAGGGAAAAACAAGTAGATACGCAGTATTTT. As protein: CASREKQVDTQYF. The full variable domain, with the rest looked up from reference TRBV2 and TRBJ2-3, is EPEVTQTPSHQVTQMGQEVILRCVPISNHLYFYWYRQILGQKVEFLVSFYNNEISEKSEIFDDQFSVERPDGSNFTLKIRSTKLEDSAMYFCASREKQVDTQYFGPGTRLTVL.

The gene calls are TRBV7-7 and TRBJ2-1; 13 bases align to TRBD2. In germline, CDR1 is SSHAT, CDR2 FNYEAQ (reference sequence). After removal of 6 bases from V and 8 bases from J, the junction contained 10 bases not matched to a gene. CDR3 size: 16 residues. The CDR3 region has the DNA TGTGCCAGCAGTCGACTAGCGGGGGGCCCGGCTCATGAGCAGTTCTTC. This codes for CASSRLAGGPAHEQFF. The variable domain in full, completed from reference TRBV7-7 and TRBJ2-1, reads GAGVSQSPRYKVTKRGQDVTLRCDPISSHATLYWYQQALGQGPEFLTYFNYEAQPDKSGLPSDRFSAERPEGSISTLTIQRTEQRDSAMYRCASSRLAGGPAHEQFFGPGTRLTVL.

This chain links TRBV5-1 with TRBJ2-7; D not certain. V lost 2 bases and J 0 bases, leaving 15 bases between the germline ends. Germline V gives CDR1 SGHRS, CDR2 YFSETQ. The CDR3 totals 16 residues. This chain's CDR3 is CASSFGPSSSSYEQYV. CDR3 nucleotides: TGCGCCAGCAGCTTTGGACCCTCATCGAGCTCCTACGAGCAGTACGTC.

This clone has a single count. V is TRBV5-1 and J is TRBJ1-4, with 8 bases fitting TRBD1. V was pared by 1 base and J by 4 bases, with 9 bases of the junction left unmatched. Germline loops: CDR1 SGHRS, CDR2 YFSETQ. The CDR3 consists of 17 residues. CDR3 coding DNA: TGCGCCAGCAGCTTGCAAACAAGAACAGGGGGTAATGAAAAACTGTTTTTT. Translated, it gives CASSLQTRTGGNEKLFF.

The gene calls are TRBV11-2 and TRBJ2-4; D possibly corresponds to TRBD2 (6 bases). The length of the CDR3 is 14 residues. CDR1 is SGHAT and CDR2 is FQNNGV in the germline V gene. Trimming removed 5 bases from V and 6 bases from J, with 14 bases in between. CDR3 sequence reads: CASSNRDSRNIQYF. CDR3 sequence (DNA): TGTGCCAGCAGCAACCGGGACTCCCGAAACATTCAGTACTTC.

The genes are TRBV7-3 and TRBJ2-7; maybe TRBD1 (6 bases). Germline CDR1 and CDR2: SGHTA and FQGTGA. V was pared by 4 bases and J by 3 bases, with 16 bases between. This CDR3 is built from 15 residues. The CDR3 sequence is CASSSGRDTDYEQYF. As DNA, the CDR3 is TGTGCCAGCAGCTCAGGCCGGGACACAGACTACGAGCAGTACTTC.

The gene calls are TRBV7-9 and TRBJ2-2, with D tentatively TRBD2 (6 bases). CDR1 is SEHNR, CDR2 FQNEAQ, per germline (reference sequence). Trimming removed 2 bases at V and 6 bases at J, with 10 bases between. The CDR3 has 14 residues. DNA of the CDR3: TGTGCCAGCAGCTTACGGGGGTCGTCCGGGGAGCTGTTTTTT. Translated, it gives CASSLRGSSGELFF.

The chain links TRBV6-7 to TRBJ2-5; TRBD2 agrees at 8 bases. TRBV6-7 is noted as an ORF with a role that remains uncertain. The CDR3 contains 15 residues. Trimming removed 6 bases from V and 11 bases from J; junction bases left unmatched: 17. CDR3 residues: CASRPPGSGSDEQYF. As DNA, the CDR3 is TGTGCCAGCAGGCCCCCGGGGAGCGGGAGCGATGAGCAGTACTTC.